The 26 T cell receptor beta chains reported below all come from one sample, sequenced in a study of blood T cell repertoires in COVID-19. Sequencing used immunoSEQ multiplex PCR; TCRdb keeps in-frame clones, though not all of them. The sample lists about 120,000 clones, just under 85% occurring once. Specimen: peripheral blood. Receptor source: a man between 70 and 80 years old with active or convalescent COVID-19.

The chain is built from TRBV7-2 and TRBJ2-1; 7 nucleotides agree with TRBD1. The CDR3 length is 16 residues. Unmatched junction bases numbered 5, after V lost 2 bases and J lost 1 base. The germline V gene encodes CDR1 SGHTA and CDR2 FQGNSA. DNA of the CDR3: TGTGCCAGCAGCTTAACACCGGGACAGTCCTACAATGAGCAGTTCTTC. Translation gives CASSLTPGQSYNEQFF.

The rearrangement uses TRBV5-5 and TRBJ2-1; maybe TRBD2 (5 bases). CDR1 is SGHKS and CDR2 is YYEKEE in the germline V gene (reference sequence). Trimming shortened V by 3 bases and J by 5 bases, and 9 bases separated the two germline ends. The CDR3 totals 13 residues. CDR3 DNA: TGTGCCAGCAGCTCAGGACTCCACAATGAGCAGTTCTTC. Its protein product is CASSSGLHNEQFF.

This clone has a handful of counts. CDR3 in DNA: TGTGCCAGTCTGGACAGGGCGCAAGCTGCTGAAGCTTTCTTT. Protein sequence: CASLDRAQAAEAFF. The chain uses TRBV19 and TRBJ1-1; 8 bases line up with TRBD1. The germline V gene has CDR1 LNHDA and CDR2 SQIVND (reference sequence). The CDR3 spans 14 residues. With 8 bases clipped from V and 6 bases from J, the junction kept 11 bases outside the gene matches.

This clone appeared a few times. This chain connects TRBV2 to TRBJ2-7; 7 bases fit TRBD1. With 2 bases clipped from V and 6 bases from J, the junction kept 4 bases outside the gene matches. This CDR3 comprises 13 residues. Looked up from germline, CDR1 is SNHLY and CDR2 is FYNNEI. As DNA, the CDR3 is TGTGCCAGCAGTGAACAGAACAGGGGCGAGCAGTACTTC. The encoded protein is CASSEQNRGEQYF.

This chain links TRBV18 with TRBJ2-2, with D perhaps matching TRBD1 (6 bases). The length of the CDR3 is 16 residues. CDR1 is KGHSH and CDR2 is LQKENI in the germline V gene. V lost 6 bases, J lost 2 bases, and 16 bases lay in between. The CDR3 DNA sequence: TGTGCCAGCTCTCAGCCCACGGGACACAACACCGGGGAGCTGTTTTTT. Its translation is CASSQPTGHNTGELFF.

The chain carries TRBV5-1 and TRBJ2-7, with 8 bases identical to TRBD1. V lost 4 bases to trimming and J lost 2 bases; unmatched junction nucleotides: 5. CDR3 size: 14 residues. Looked up from germline, CDR1 is SGHRS and CDR2 is YFSETQ. This CDR3 is CASSQPGQAYEQYF. CDR3 bases: TGCGCCAGCAGCCAACCGGGACAGGCCTACGAGCAGTACTTC.

Here the CDR3 reads CATSEGQMTGLAGVTDTQYF. DNA for the CDR3: TGTGCCACCAGTGAAGGACAGATGACCGGACTAGCGGGAGTAACAGATACGCAGTATTTT. V gene TRBV24-1 combines with J gene TRBJ2-3, with TRBD2 matching 13 bases. V was pared by 4 bases and J by 3 bases, with 15 bases of the junction left unmatched. CDR3 length: 20 residues. Germline CDR1 reads KGHDR; CDR2 reads SFDVKD.

This clone was recorded a few times. V gene TRBV2 combines with J gene TRBJ1-2, with a possible D match to TRBD1 (6 bases). The germline gives CDR1 SNHLY, CDR2 FYNNEI. V lost 6 bases and J lost 4, with 9 bases in between. The CDR3 length is 12 residues. The CDR3 DNA is TGTGCCAGCAGCCAGGACAGCTATGGCTACACCTTC. It yields the protein CASSQDSYGYTF.

The chain uses TRBV4-2 and TRBJ2-7; 10 bases line up with TRBD2. CDR1 is LGHNA and CDR2 is YNFKEQ in the germline V gene. V shed 4 bases, J shed 4 bases, and the junction held 13 bases outside the gene matches. CDR3 length: 17 residues. The CDR3 region is CASSPLLSGRAAYEQYF. In nucleotides, the CDR3 is TGTGCCAGCAGCCCTCTCCTAAGCGGGAGGGCCGCGTACGAGCAGTACTTC.

This chain links TRBV7-9 with TRBJ2-7, with TRBD1 matching over 10 bases. V was pared by 2 bases and J by 3 bases, with 7 bases of the junction left unmatched. CDR1 SEHNR and CDR2 FQNEAQ come from the germline V gene (reference sequence). This CDR3 region has 16 residues. This CDR3 reads CASSLPIGQGDYEQYF. The CDR3 bases are TGTGCCAGCAGCTTACCTATAGGACAGGGGGACTACGAGCAGTACTTC.

V is TRBV19 and J is TRBJ2-2, with 7 positions matching TRBD1. The germline CDR1 and CDR2 sequences are LNHDA and SQIVND (reference sequence). Germline trimming cut 3 bases from V and 2 bases from J; bases unmatched to any gene: 6. There are 16 residues in the CDR3. In DNA, the CDR3 is TGTGCCAGTAGTATCCGACAGGGAAAAAACACCGGGGAGCTGTTTTTT. Residues: CASSIRQGKNTGELFF. The whole variable domain, filled in from reference TRBV19 and TRBJ2-2, reads DGGITQSPKYLFRKEGQNVTLSCEQNLNHDAMYWYRQDPGQGLRLIYYSQIVNDFQKGDIAEGYSVSREKKESFPLTVTSAQKNPTAFYLCASSIRQGKNTGELFFGEGSRLTVL.

The chain uses TRBV11-3 and TRBJ1-4, with D unresolved. Germline lookup yields CDR1 SGHNT and CDR2 YENEEA. The CDR3 has 13 residues. V was cut by 1 base and J by 8 bases, with 8 bases left in between. The CDR3 is CASSLGGGEKLFF. The CDR3 nucleotides are TGTGCCAGCAGCTTAGGGGGAGGCGAAAAACTGTTTTTT. Complete variable domain (other parts from reference TRBV11-3 and TRBJ1-4): EAGVVQSPRYKIIEKKQPVAFWCNPISGHNTLYWYLQNLGQGPELLIRYENEEAVDDSQLPKDRFSAERLKGVDSTLKIQPAELGDSAVYLCASSLGGGEKLFFGSGTQLSVL.

The V call is TRBV5-1, the J call TRBJ1-5, with D possibly TRBD1 on 6 matching bases. The ends were cut back, 2 bases at V and 0 bases at J, with 12 bases in the middle. The CDR3 spans 16 residues. CDR1 is SGHRS, CDR2 YFSETQ, per germline. The CDR3 spells CASSLGGPYSNQPQHF. As DNA, the CDR3 is TGCGCCAGCAGCTTAGGGGGACCCTATAGCAATCAGCCCCAGCATTTT.

V usage is TRBV5-1 and J usage is TRBJ2-7; 12 bases match TRBD2. Per germline, CDR1 SGHRS and CDR2 YFSETQ. The CDR3 extends over 15 amino acids. V gave up 0 bases and J gave up 5 bases; unmatched junction bases: 3. The CDR3 DNA is TGCGCCAGCAGCTTGGGGCTAGCGGGAGGGAACGAGCAGTACTTC. Translated, it gives CASSLGLAGGNEQYF.

This clone was observed a few times. The J gene is TRBJ1-2, the V gene TRBV29-1; 9 bases are shared with TRBD1. The CDR3 contains 13 residues. The germline V gene encodes CDR1 SQVTM and CDR2 ANQGSEA. Germline trimming cut 4 bases from V and 7 bases from J; bases unmatched to any gene: 7. The CDR3, as DNA: TGCAGCGTTGGGGACAGGGACGGTGTTGGCTACACCTTC. It translates to CSVGDRDGVGYTF.

The CDR3: CASSYSVTQGYTF. The CDR3 nucleotides read TGTGCCAGCAGTTACTCAGTCACGCAGGGCTACACCTTC. The gene calls are TRBV6-5 and TRBJ1-2; D is uncertain. Germline CDR1 reads MNHEY; CDR2 reads SVGAGI. This CDR3 contains 13 residues. V lost 0 bases to trimming and J lost 8 bases, with 10 bases between them.

The chain joins TRBV2 to TRBJ2-2; 14 bases line up with TRBD2. CDR1 is SNHLY and CDR2 is FYNNEI in the germline V gene. The CDR3 totals 17 residues. V lost 7 bases and J lost 4; bases outside the gene matches: 8. The CDR3 nucleotides are TGTGCCAGCAACGGACTAGCGGGAGGCCGGGCCACCGGGGAGCTGTTTTTT. Amino acids: CASNGLAGGRATGELFF.

The CDR3 DNA reads TGTGCCAGCAGCCCCTCAGGGGATGAAGAGACCCAGTACTTC. Residues: CASSPSGDEETQYF. This rearrangement joins TRBV7-3 to TRBJ2-5, with D tentatively TRBD1 (6 bases). The CDR3 contains 14 residues. V was shortened by 5 bases and J by 3 bases, with 13 bases between the two germline ends. The germline gives CDR1 SGHTA, CDR2 FQGTGA. The entire variable domain, with the rest obtained from reference TRBV7-3 and TRBJ2-5, is as follows: GAGVSQTPSNKVTEKGKYVELRCDPISGHTALYWYRQSLGQGPEFLIYFQGTGAADDSGLPNDRFFAVRPEGSVSTLKIQRTERGDSAVYLCASSPSGDEETQYFGPGTRLLVL.

A single count supports this clone. The genes are TRBV11-3 and TRBJ2-1, with TRBD1 matching over 7 bases. Germline V gene sequence: CDR1 SGHNT, CDR2 YENEEA. Trimming at V came to 2 bases and at J to 3 bases, leaving 16 bases not matched to a gene. The length of the CDR3 is 19 residues. CDR3 DNA: TGTGCCAGCAGCTTATTTGAGGGGGCGCTGGGGCAAAACTACAATGAGCAGTTCTTC. Its protein product is CASSLFEGALGQNYNEQFF.

The J gene is TRBJ2-7, the V gene TRBV9, with D possibly TRBD1 on 6 matching bases. From germline, CDR1 is SGDLS and CDR2 YYNGEE. With 0 bases removed from V and 5 bases from J, the gap between germline ends came to 12 bases. The CDR3 length is 14 residues. The CDR3 reads CASSVGPTGNEQYF. In DNA form, the CDR3 reads TGTGCCAGCAGCGTAGGCCCCACAGGGAACGAGCAGTACTTC.

The rearrangement uses TRBV10-3 and TRBJ2-7; a weak D match, TRBD1 (6 bases). This CDR3 comprises 13 residues. Trimming took off 6 bases at V and 1 base at J, with 10 bases between the two ends. Germline-derived CDR1 and CDR2 are ENHRY and SYGVKD. CDR3 region: CAIRFTGSYEQYF. For the CDR3, the DNA is TGTGCCATCAGATTTACAGGGTCCTACGAGCAGTACTTC.

The CDR3 sequence is CASSLGLAETQYF. The CDR3 nucleotides read TGTGCCAGCAGCTTAGGACTAGCTGAGACCCAGTACTTC. The rearrangement links TRBV7-8 to TRBJ2-5; 7 bases are shared with TRBD2. Germline loops: CDR1 SGHVS, CDR2 FQNEAQ. Trimming cost V 1 base and J 5 bases; bases outside gene matches: 1. There are 13 residues in the CDR3.

The count of this clone is one. DNA of the CDR3: TGTGCCAGCAGCTTCCCGGGGACAGGGGTTAGAGGAAACACCATATATTTT. Protein product: CASSFPGTGVRGNTIYF. J is TRBJ1-3 and V is TRBV7-9; 10 nucleotides match TRBD1. V lost 3 bases, J lost 4 bases, and 9 bases stayed unmatched. CDR3 length: 17 amino acids. Germline-derived CDR1 and CDR2 are SEHNR and FQNEAQ (reference sequence).

The sample holds one count of this clone. The chain uses TRBV7-2 and TRBJ2-5; 9 bases fit TRBD2. Germline values: CDR1 SGHTA, CDR2 FQGNSA. The CDR3 has 16 residues. Trimming took 1 base from V and 5 from J; bases not matched to a gene: 8. The CDR3 nucleotides read TGTGCCAGCAGCTTAGTTAGCGGGAGTTTGAGGGAGACCCAGTACTTC. Its translation is CASSLVSGSLRETQYF.

This sequence joins TRBV7-8 and TRBJ2-7, with D perhaps matching TRBD2 (7 bases). Germline lookup yields CDR1 SGHVS and CDR2 FQNEAQ. V shed 1 base and J shed 6 bases, with 13 bases lying between them. CDR3 size: 14 residues. CDR3 DNA: TGTGCCAGCAGCTTAGTGGGGGGGCTCGGCGAGCAGTACTTC. Residues: CASSLVGGLGEQYF.

V usage is TRBV9 and J usage is TRBJ1-2; D not resolved. The germline V gene has CDR1 SGDLS and CDR2 YYNGEE. Trimming took off 0 bases at V and 7 bases at J, with 10 bases between the two ends. The CDR3 extends over 13 amino acids. The DNA of the CDR3 is TGTGCCAGCAGCGTAGGGCCAGTCAGTGGCTACACCTTC. Translation: CASSVGPVSGYTF.